This TCR beta chain is drawn from a study of T cell changes during pregnancy in multiple sclerosis. The assay was immunoSEQ multiplex PCR, and TCRdb's table has in-frame clones only and misses some. Seen here are more than 40,000 clones, 85% to 95% observed once, and the top ten hold less than 0.65%. The germline gives CDR1 MGHRA, CDR2 YSYEKL. CDR3 size: 15 residues. V was shortened by 0 bases and J by 8 bases, with 15 bases between the two germline ends. This specimen consisted of CD4+ T cells from peripheral blood mononuclear cells, obtained in the second trimester of pregnancy. The source of this sequence is a female donor with multiple sclerosis, enrolled in a pregnancy study. The rearrangement links TRBV4-1 to TRBJ2-3; D is uncertain. The CDR3 DNA reads as TGCGCCAGCAGCCAAGAGGGCCCAGTTCTTGGTACGCAGTATTTT. Residues: CASSQEGPVLGTQYF.